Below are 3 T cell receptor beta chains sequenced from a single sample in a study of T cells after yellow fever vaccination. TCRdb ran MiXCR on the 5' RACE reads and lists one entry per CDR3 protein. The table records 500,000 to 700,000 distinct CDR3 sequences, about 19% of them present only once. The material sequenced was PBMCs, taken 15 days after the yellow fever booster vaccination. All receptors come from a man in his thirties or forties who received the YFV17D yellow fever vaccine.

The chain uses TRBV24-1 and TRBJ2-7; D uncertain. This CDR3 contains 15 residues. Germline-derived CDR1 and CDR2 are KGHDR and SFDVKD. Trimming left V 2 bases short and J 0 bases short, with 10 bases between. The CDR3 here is CATSDSDKTSYEQYF. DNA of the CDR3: TGTGCCACCAGTGATTCAGACAAGACCTCCTACGAGCAGTACTTC.

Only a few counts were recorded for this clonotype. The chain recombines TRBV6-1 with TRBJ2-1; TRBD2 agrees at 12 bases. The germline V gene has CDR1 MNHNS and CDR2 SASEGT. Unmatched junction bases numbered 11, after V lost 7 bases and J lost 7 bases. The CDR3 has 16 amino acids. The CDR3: CASTTLAGGPLNEQFF. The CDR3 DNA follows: TGTGCCAGCACCACCCTAGCGGGAGGGCCATTAAATGAGCAGTTCTTC.

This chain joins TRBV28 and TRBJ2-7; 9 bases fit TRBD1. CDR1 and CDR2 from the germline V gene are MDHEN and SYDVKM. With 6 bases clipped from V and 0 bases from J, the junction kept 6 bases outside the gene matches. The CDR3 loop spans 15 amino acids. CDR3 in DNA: TGTGCCAGCAGCCGAGGACAGGGGAGCTCCTACGAGCAGTACTTC. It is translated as CASSRGQGSSYEQYF.